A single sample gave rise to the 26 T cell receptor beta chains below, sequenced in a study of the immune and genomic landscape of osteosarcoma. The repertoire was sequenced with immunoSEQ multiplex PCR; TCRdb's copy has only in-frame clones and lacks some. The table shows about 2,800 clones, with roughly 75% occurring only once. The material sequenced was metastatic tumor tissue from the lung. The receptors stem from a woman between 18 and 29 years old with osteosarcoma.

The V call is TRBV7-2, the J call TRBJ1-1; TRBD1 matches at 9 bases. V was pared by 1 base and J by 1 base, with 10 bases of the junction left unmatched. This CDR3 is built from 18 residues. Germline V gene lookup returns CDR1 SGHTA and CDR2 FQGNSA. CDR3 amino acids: CASSLGRTGAPRNTEAFF. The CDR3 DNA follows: TGTGCCAGCAGCTTAGGGAGGACAGGGGCGCCGAGGAACACTGAAGCTTTCTTT.

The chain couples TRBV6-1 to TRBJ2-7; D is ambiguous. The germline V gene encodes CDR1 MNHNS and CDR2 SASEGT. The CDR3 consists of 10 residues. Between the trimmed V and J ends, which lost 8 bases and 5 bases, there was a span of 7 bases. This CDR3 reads CASGVNEQYV. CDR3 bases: TGTGCCAGCGGGGTGAACGAGCAGTACGTC.

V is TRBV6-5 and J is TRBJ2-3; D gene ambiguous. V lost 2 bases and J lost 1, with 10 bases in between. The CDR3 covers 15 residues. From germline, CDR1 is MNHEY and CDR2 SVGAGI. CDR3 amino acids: CASSYIGPRTDTQYF. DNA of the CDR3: TGTGCCAGCAGTTACATCGGGCCTCGCACAGATACGCAGTATTTT.

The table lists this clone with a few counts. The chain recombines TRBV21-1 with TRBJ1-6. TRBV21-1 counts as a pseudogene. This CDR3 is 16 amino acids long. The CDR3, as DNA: TGTGCCAGCAGTAGGCTACACATACATCATAATTCACCCCTCCACTTT. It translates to CASSRLHIHHNSPLHF.

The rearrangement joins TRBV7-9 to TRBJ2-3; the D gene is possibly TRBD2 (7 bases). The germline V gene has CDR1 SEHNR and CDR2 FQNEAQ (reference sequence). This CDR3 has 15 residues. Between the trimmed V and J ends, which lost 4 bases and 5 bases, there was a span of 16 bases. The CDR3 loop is CASSSGGAPIDTQYF. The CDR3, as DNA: TGTGCCAGCAGCTCTGGGGGGGCCCCGATAGATACGCAGTATTTT.

The CDR3 protein is CASSSVGGGSYEQYF. The CDR3 DNA sequence: TGTGCCAGCAGCTCGGTGGGGGGGGGCTCCTACGAGCAGTACTTC. V and J are TRBV7-9 and TRBJ2-7; TRBD2 matches at 7 bases. CDR1 is SEHNR, CDR2 FQNEAQ, per germline (reference sequence). This CDR3 has 15 residues. J lost 0 bases, V lost 4 bases, and 6 bases had no gene match.

The CDR3 DNA sequence: TGCGCCAGCAGCCAAGGGACGAGGGGGTTCGGTCAGCCCCAGCATTTT. Amino acid sequence: CASSQGTRGFGQPQHF. The chain carries TRBV4-3 and TRBJ1-5, with D perhaps matching TRBD1 (6 bases). Germline V gene data show CDR1 as LGHNA and CDR2 as YSLEER. Trimming left V 1 base short and J 6 bases short, with 16 bases between. The length of the CDR3 is 16 residues.

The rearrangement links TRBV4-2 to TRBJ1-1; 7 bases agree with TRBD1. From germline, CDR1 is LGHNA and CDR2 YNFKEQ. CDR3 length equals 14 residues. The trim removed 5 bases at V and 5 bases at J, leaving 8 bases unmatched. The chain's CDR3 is CASSLMTGRTEAFF. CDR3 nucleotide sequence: TGTGCCAGCAGCTTAATGACAGGGCGTACTGAAGCTTTCTTT.

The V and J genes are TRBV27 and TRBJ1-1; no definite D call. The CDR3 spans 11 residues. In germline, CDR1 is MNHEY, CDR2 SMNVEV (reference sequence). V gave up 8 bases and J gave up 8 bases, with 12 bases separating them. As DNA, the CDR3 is TGTGCCAGCGCTCGAGGGCTGGAAGCTTTCTTT. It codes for CASARGLEAFF.

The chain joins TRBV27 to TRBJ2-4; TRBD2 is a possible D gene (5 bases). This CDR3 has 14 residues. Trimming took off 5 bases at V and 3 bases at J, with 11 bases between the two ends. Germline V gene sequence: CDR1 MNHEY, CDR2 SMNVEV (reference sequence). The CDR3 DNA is TGTGCCAGCAGTCGTTGGGGAGACAAAAACATTCAGTACTTC. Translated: CASSRWGDKNIQYF.

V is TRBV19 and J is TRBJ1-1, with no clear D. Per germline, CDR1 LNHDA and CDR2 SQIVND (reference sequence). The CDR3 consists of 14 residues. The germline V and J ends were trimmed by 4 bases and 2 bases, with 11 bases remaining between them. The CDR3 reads CASSNYPGNTEAFF. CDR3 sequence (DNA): TGTGCCAGTAGTAACTACCCGGGAAACACTGAAGCTTTCTTT.

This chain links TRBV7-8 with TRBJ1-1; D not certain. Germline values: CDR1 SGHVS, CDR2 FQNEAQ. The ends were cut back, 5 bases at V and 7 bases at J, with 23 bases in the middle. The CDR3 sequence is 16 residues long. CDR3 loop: CASSDLPSGLLIEAFF. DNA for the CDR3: TGTGCCAGCAGCGACCTCCCTTCCGGTCTACTCATTGAAGCTTTCTTT. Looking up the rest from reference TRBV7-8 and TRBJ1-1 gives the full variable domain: GAGVSQSPRYKVAKRGQDVALRCDPISGHVSLFWYQQALGQGPEFLTYFQNEAQLDKSGLPSDRFFAERPEGSVSTLKIQRTQQEDSAVYLCASSDLPSGLLIEAFFGQGTRLTVV.

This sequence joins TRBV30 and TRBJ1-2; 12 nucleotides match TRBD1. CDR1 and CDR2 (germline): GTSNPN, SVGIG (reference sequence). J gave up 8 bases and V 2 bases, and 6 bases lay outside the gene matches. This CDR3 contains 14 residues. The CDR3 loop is CAWSPGTGGAGYTF. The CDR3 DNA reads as TGTGCCTGGAGTCCTGGGACAGGGGGCGCCGGCTACACCTTC.

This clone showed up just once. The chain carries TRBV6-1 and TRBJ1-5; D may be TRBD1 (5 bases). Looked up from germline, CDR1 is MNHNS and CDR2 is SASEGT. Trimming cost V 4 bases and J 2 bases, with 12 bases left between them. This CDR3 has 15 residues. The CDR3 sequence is CASSAMGVGNQPQHF. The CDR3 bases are TGTGCCAGCAGTGCCATGGGGGTGGGCAATCAGCCCCAGCATTTT.

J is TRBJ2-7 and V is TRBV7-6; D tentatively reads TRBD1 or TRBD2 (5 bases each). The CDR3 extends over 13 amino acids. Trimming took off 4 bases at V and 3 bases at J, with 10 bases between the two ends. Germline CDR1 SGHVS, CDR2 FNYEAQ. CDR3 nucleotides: TGTGCCAGCAGCTCGGGACCGAACTACGAGCAGTACTTC. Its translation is CASSSGPNYEQYF.

CDR3 DNA sequence: TGTGCCAGCACCTCCCAGGCGCTCAGCTCTGGAAACACCATATATTTT. Encoded protein: CASTSQALSSGNTIYF. The V and J genes are TRBV13 and TRBJ1-3; D call uncertain. This CDR3 spans 16 amino acids. Per germline, CDR1 PRHDT and CDR2 FYEKMQ (reference sequence). V was clipped by 7 bases and J by 0 bases, with 16 bases between them.

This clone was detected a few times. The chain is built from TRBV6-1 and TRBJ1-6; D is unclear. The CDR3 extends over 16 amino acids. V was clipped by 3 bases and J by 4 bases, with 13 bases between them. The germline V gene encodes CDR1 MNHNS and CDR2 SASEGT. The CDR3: CASSDDGRGYNSPLHF. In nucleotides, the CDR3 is TGTGCCAGCAGTGATGACGGCAGAGGGTATAATTCACCCCTCCACTTT.

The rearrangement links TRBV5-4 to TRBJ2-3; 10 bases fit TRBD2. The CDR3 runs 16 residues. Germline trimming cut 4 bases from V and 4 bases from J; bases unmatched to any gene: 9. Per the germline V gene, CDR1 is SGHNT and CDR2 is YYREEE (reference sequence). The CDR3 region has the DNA TGTGCCAGCAGCCCGGGGAGCGGGGGGGCGTCAGATACGCAGTATTTT. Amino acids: CASSPGSGGASDTQYF. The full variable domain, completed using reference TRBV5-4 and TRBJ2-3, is ETGVTQSPTHLIKTRGQQVTLRCSSQSGHNTVSWYQQALGQGPQFIFQYYREEENGRGNFPPRFSGLQFPNYSSELNVNALELDDSALYLCASSPGSGGASDTQYFGPGTRLTVL.

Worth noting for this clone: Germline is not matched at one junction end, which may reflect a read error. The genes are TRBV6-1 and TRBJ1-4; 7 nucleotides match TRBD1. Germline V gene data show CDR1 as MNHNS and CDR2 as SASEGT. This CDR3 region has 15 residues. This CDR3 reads CASRRDRAPNEKLFF. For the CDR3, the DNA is TGTGCCAGCAGACGCGACAGGGCGCCTAACGAAAAACTGTTTTTT.

The CDR3 sequence: CASSMVGQEETQYF. For the CDR3, the DNA is TGTGCCAGTAGTATGGTTGGCCAGGAAGAGACCCAGTACTTC. V and J are TRBV19 and TRBJ2-5; D gene ambiguous. Deletions cut 3 bases from V and 3 bases from J, with 11 bases between. In germline, CDR1 is LNHDA, CDR2 SQIVND (reference sequence). This CDR3 is built from 14 residues. The full variable domain, its missing parts supplied by reference TRBV19 and TRBJ2-5, is DGGITQSPKYLFRKEGQNVTLSCEQNLNHDAMYWYRQDPGQGLRLIYYSQIVNDFQKGDIAEGYSVSREKKESFPLTVTSAQKNPTAFYLCASSMVGQEETQYFGPGTRLLVL.

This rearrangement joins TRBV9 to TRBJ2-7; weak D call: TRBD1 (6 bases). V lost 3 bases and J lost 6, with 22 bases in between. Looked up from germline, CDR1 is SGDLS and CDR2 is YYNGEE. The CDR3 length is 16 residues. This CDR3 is CASSAPYTGTVSEQYF. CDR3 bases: TGTGCCAGCAGCGCTCCCTACACAGGGACCGTCTCCGAGCAGTACTTC. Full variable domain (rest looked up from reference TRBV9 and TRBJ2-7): DSGVTQTPKHLITATGQRVTLRCSPRSGDLSVYWYQQSLDQGLQFLIQYYNGEERAKGNILERFSAQQFPDLHSELNLSSLELGDSALYFCASSAPYTGTVSEQYFGPGTRLTVT.

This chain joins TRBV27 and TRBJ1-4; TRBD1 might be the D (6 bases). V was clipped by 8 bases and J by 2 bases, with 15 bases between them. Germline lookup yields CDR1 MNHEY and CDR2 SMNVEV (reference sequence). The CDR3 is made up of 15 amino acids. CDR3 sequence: CASSPQGLTNEKLFF. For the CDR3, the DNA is TGTGCCAGCTCTCCCCAGGGGTTGACTAATGAAAAACTGTTTTTT.

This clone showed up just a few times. DNA for the CDR3: TGTGCCAGCGGCCGACAGGCTAATGCCTACGAGCAGTACTTC. The encoded protein is CASGRQANAYEQYF. This chain links TRBV19 with TRBJ2-7; perhaps TRBD1 as D (6 bases). V was clipped by 9 bases and J by 2 bases, with 17 bases between them. Germline V lookup: CDR1 LNHDA, CDR2 SQIVND (reference sequence). This CDR3 region has 14 residues.

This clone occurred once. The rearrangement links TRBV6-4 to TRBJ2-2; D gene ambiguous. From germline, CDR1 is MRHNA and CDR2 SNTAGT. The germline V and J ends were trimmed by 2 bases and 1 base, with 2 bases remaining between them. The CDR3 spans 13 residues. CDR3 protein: CASSDRNTGELFF. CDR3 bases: TGTGCCAGCAGTGACAGGAACACCGGGGAGCTGTTTTTT.

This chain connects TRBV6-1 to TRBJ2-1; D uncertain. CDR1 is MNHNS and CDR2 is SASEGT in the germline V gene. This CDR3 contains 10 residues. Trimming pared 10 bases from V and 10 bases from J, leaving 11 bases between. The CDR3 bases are TGTGCCACCCATCCCTTCGAGCAGTTCTTC. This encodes CATHPFEQFF.

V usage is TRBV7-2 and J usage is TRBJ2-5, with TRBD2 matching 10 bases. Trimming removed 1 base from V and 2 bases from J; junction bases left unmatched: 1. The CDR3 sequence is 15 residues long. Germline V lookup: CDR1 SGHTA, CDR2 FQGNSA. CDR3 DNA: TGTGCCAGCAGCTTAGTAGCGGGGGGACAAGAGACCCAGTACTTC. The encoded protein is CASSLVAGGQETQYF.